Sequencing of this T cell receptor beta chain was carried out in a study of T cells in Graves' hyperthyroidism and ophthalmopathy. Amplification of TCR beta CDR3 regions used RNA as the template. TCR CDR3 regions were first amplified by RT-PCR with HTBI primers. TCRdb reanalysed the multiplex PCR reads using MiXCR and keeps one entry per CDR3 protein. The table has about 640,000 distinct CDR3 sequences, roughly 46% seen once. Germline V gives CDR1 SQVTM, CDR2 ANQGSEA. Trimming removed 6 bases from V and 0 bases from J; junction bases left unmatched: 1. This CDR3 has 12 amino acids. A word on this clonotype: A much larger clone sits a single nucleotide away, making a read error possible.

V gene TRBV29-1 combines with J gene TRBJ1-1, with 7 positions matching TRBD1. The sequenced sample was peripheral blood or thyroid tissue (not recorded which). The TCR comes from an adult man with Graves' disease, either hyperthyroidism or ophthalmopathy (not recorded which). The CDR3 sequence is CSVTGVNTEAFF. DNA for the CDR3: TGCAGCGTCACAGGGGTGAACACTGAAGCTTTCTTT.